The 16 T cell receptor beta chains below come from one sample, sequenced in a study of identical twins. Each CDR3 protein gets one entry after TCRdb re-called the 5' RACE reads with MiXCR. Of about 900,000 distinct CDR3 sequences listed, about 12% are singletons. The same specimen was also included in a second study, on yellow fever vaccine responses in identical twins.

What was sequenced was PBMCs. The receptors shown here come from a woman aged 18 to 35 in good health.

This clonotype was counted a few times. The rearrangement links TRBV11-2 to TRBJ2-5; 12 positions agree with TRBD2. The CDR3 has 18 amino acids. CDR1 is SGHAT, CDR2 FQNNGV, per germline. V shed 0 bases and J 4 bases; nucleotides not matched to a gene: 9. The CDR3 bases are TGTGCCAGCAGCTTAGATTTGCTAGCGGGGGGGCCTGGAGAGACCCAGTACTTC. Translation gives CASSLDLLAGGPGETQYF.

This chain links TRBV11-1 with TRBJ2-2, with TRBD2 matching over 10 bases. Unmatched junction bases numbered 10, after V lost 4 bases and J lost 2 bases. CDR1 and CDR2 (germline): SGHAT, FQDESV (reference sequence). There are 18 residues in the CDR3. In DNA, the CDR3 is TGTGCCAGCAGCTCCGCTAGCGGGGGAAAAAGTAACACCGGGGAGCTGTTTTTT. As protein: CASSSASGGKSNTGELFF.

The sample holds many counts of this clonotype. V is TRBV6-5 and J is TRBJ1-2; perhaps TRBD1 as D (5 bases). V shed 3 bases and J shed 7 bases, with 12 bases lying between them. The CDR3 runs 13 residues. Germline V gives CDR1 MNHEY, CDR2 SVGAGI. In DNA, the CDR3 is TGTGCCAGCAGTTATAGGCAGGGCAGTGGCTACACCTTC. The encoded protein is CASSYRQGSGYTF.

Only a few counts were recorded for this clonotype. The rearrangement links TRBV4-1 to TRBJ2-2; 9 positions agree with TRBD2. Germline trimming cut 6 bases from V and 1 base from J; bases unmatched to any gene: 6. This CDR3 is 16 amino acids long. CDR1 MGHRA and CDR2 YSYEKL come from the germline V gene. CDR3 amino acids: CASRHQRGENTGELFF. CDR3 nucleotides: TGCGCCAGCAGACACCAGCGGGGGGAGAACACCGGGGAGCTGTTTTTT.

The chain combines TRBV20-1 with TRBJ1-2; D is uncertain. The CDR3 is 14 amino acids. The germline V and J ends were trimmed by 0 bases and 6 bases, with 14 bases remaining between them. Germline CDR1 reads DFQATT; CDR2 reads SNEGSKA (reference sequence). This chain's CDR3 is CSARDEEVRNGYTF. The CDR3 bases are TGCAGTGCTAGAGATGAGGAGGTCAGGAATGGCTACACCTTC.

This chain links TRBV6-5 with TRBJ2-1, with TRBD2 matching 8 bases. V trimming: 0 bases; J trimming: 5 bases; junction bases outside the gene matches: 6. Germline V gene data show CDR1 as MNHEY and CDR2 as SVGAGI. The CDR3 contains 16 residues. The CDR3 DNA sequence: TGTGCCAGCAGTTACTCGCGGGGGGCACTCAACAATGAGCAGTTCTTC. This encodes CASSYSRGALNNEQFF.

The J gene is TRBJ2-1, the V gene TRBV18; the D gene is possibly TRBD1 (6 bases). V gave up 2 bases and J gave up 3 bases, with 17 bases separating them. The length of the CDR3 is 17 residues. Germline V gives CDR1 KGHSH, CDR2 LQKENI. For the CDR3, the DNA is TGTGCCAGCTCACCAAAAGTGGGGGCTGGTAGCTACAATGAGCAGTTCTTC. Its protein product is CASSPKVGAGSYNEQFF.

This clonotype was counted ten times or more. The chain uses TRBV12-5 and TRBJ1-1; no definite D call. CDR3 length: 12 residues. Germline lookup yields CDR1 LGHNT and CDR2 FRNRAP. The V gene lost 6 bases and the J gene lost 5 bases, with 10 bases spanning the gap. The CDR3 reads CASGWGGTEAFF. CDR3 nucleotide sequence: TGTGCTAGTGGCTGGGGAGGGACTGAAGCTTTCTTT.

The chain recombines TRBV7-8 with TRBJ1-2; 7 positions agree with TRBD1. There are 17 residues in the CDR3. The ends lost 0 bases at V and 3 bases at J; junction bases unmatched: 10. Germline V gives CDR1 SGHVS, CDR2 FQNEAQ. The CDR3, as DNA: TGTGCCAGCAGCTTAGCCAGACAGGGACCCATGGACTATGGCTACACCTTC. Residues: CASSLARQGPMDYGYTF.

This clonotype was observed a handful of times. The V call is TRBV7-2, the J call TRBJ2-3; 10 nucleotides match TRBD2. Germline-derived CDR1 and CDR2 are SGHTA and FQGNSA. This CDR3 has 17 amino acids. V was pared by 5 bases and J by 4 bases, with 12 bases of the junction left unmatched. The CDR3 nucleotides read TGTGCCAGCAGCCCGCCCGGGAGCGGGGGGGCCTCAGATACGCAGTATTTT. This codes for CASSPPGSGGASDTQYF.

This clonotype was counted between two and nine times. The chain uses TRBV6-1 and TRBJ2-7; the D is unclear. V lost 7 bases, J lost 0 bases, and 13 bases lay in between. The germline V gene has CDR1 MNHNS and CDR2 SASEGT. The CDR3 totals 14 residues. CDR3 residues: CASKVGQSSYEQYF. CDR3 DNA: TGTGCCAGCAAGGTTGGGCAGAGCTCCTACGAGCAGTACTTC.

This clonotype has just a few counts. The chain employs TRBV5-1 and TRBJ2-5; D unresolved. V was cut by 1 base and J by 2 bases, with 9 bases left in between. The CDR3 is 14 residues long. The V gene's germline CDR1 is SGHRS and CDR2 YFSETQ. CDR3 DNA: TGCGCCAGCAGCTTGTCGCCAGATCAAGAGACCCAGTACTTC. Translating it yields CASSLSPDQETQYF.

This clonotype was detected ten times or more. The V gene is TRBV2, the J gene TRBJ1-6; D call uncertain. Germline-derived CDR1 and CDR2 are SNHLY and FYNNEI. The CDR3 is made up of 16 amino acids. Trimming cost V 0 bases and J 9 bases, with 15 bases left between them. Here the CDR3 reads CASSEALRRSGSPLHF. Here the CDR3 DNA reads TGTGCCAGCAGTGAAGCGCTCAGGAGGAGCGGTTCACCCCTCCACTTT.

The sample holds many counts of this clonotype. CDR3 sequence: CASSTGSPGDTQYF. DNA for the CDR3: TGTGCCAGCAGCACGGGGTCGCCGGGGGATACGCAGTATTTT. V gene TRBV5-6 combines with J gene TRBJ2-3, with a tentative D call TRBD2 (5 bases). The ends were cut back, 4 bases at V and 6 bases at J, with 15 bases in the middle. CDR1 SGHDT and CDR2 YYEEEE come from the germline V gene. The CDR3 length is 14 residues.

This CDR3 is CASRLGGETQYF. The CDR3 DNA reads TGTGCCAGCAGATTGGGGGGAGAGACCCAGTACTTC. This chain joins TRBV28 and TRBJ2-5; maybe TRBD2 (6 bases). CDR3 length: 12 residues. Trimming removed 6 bases from V and 4 bases from J, with 9 bases in between. Germline CDR1 is MDHEN and CDR2 is SYDVKM.

This clonotype was counted at least ten times. This chain uses TRBV6-1 with TRBJ2-1, with 7 bases aligning to TRBD2. Germline V gene sequence: CDR1 MNHNS, CDR2 SASEGT. The CDR3 length is 14 residues. V lost 5 bases, J lost 4 bases, and 5 bases stayed unmatched. The CDR3 sequence is CASSPSGSYNEQFF. CDR3 DNA: TGTGCCAGCAGTCCTAGCGGAAGTTACAATGAGCAGTTCTTC.